The 17 T cell receptor beta chains given below trace back to one sample, sequenced in a study of T cell repertoires in cytomegalovirus infection (dated by TCRdb to between 2018 and 2020). Sequencing was carried out with an Illumina HiSeq 1500. TCRdb trimmed the raw reads at Q25, called clones with MiXCR and kept productive beta chains. Duplicate CDR3 protein sequences are folded into a single record with the most common DNA and genes. Here the sample has about 400,000 distinct CDR3 sequences; 15% to 20% occur a single time. The ten largest make up approximately 8% of the sample. The sequenced material came from PBMCs. All receptors come from a human donor in good health (CMV status not recorded). Some clones in this sample may be carry-over from other donors' samples.

This clonotype was found once. This chain links TRBV5-1 with TRBJ2-3; tentative D call: TRBD1 (6 bases). This CDR3 region has 15 residues. Germline V CDR1 and CDR2: SGHRS, YFSETQ. Trimming removed 4 bases from V and 6 bases from J, with 18 bases in between. The CDR3 is CASSLDRPRMDTQYF. DNA for the CDR3: TGCGCCAGCAGCCTTGACAGGCCCCGCATGGATACGCAGTATTTT. The complete variable domain, with remaining parts taken from reference TRBV5-1 and TRBJ2-3, reads KAGVTQTPRYLIKTRGQQVTLSCSPISGHRSVSWYQQTPGQGLQFLFEYFSETQRNKGNFPGRFSGRQFSNSRSEMNVSTLELGDSALYLCASSLDRPRMDTQYFGPGTRLTVL.

The chain is built from TRBV12-5 and TRBJ2-7; D might be TRBD2 (6 bases). The CDR3 loop spans 15 amino acids. Germline CDR1 is LGHNT and CDR2 is FRNRAP. Trimming pared 4 bases from V and 0 bases from J, leaving 13 bases between. DNA for the CDR3: TGTGCTAGTGGTTCAATTAGCGGCAGCTCCTACGAGCAGTACTTC. Protein product: CASGSISGSSYEQYF.

This clonotype was recorded a few times. The chain joins TRBV11-1 to TRBJ2-1; D uncertain. CDR1 SGHAT and CDR2 FQDESV come from the germline V gene (reference sequence). The ends were cut back, 3 bases at V and 4 bases at J, with 7 bases in the middle. CDR3 length: 13 residues. The CDR3 sequence: CASSFSRYNEQFF. In DNA form, the CDR3 reads TGTGCCAGCAGCTTTTCCAGGTACAATGAGCAGTTCTTC.

A few counts support this clonotype. The chain links TRBV7-8 to TRBJ2-5; the match to TRBD2 covers 10 bases. The trim removed 6 bases at V and 5 bases at J, leaving 6 bases unmatched. The germline gives CDR1 SGHVS, CDR2 FQNEAQ. CDR3 length equals 14 residues. The CDR3 is CASSKSGLAETQYF. As DNA, the CDR3 is TGTGCCAGCAGTAAATCGGGACTAGCGGAGACCCAGTACTTC.

Ten or more counts support this clonotype. The V and J genes are TRBV10-2 and TRBJ1-5; perhaps TRBD1 as D (5 bases). In germline, CDR1 is WSHSY, CDR2 SAAADI. CDR3 length: 12 residues. Trimming took 4 bases from V and 7 from J, leaving 8 bases between them. CDR3: CASSATAQPQHF. CDR3 bases: TGCGCCAGCAGTGCGACAGCACAGCCCCAGCATTTT.

The DNA for the CDR3 is TGCAGCGTTGCCGCGGGCAGGCCGACAGATACGCAGTATTTT. Its protein product is CSVAAGRPTDTQYF. V gene TRBV29-1 combines with J gene TRBJ2-3; the D gene is possibly TRBD2 (5 bases). The CDR3 extends over 14 amino acids. Looked up from germline, CDR1 is SQVTM and CDR2 is ANQGSEA. V lost 4 bases, J lost 3 bases, and 14 bases lay in between.

As DNA, the CDR3 is TGTGCCAGACGGGGACCGAGGGGAACTAAACGTAGCAATCAGCCCCAGCATTTT. Amino acid sequence: CARRGPRGTKRSNQPQHF. The chain uses TRBV19 and TRBJ1-5; TRBD1 might be the D (5 bases). The CDR3 is 18 amino acids. V shed 9 bases and J shed 0 bases, with 24 bases lying between them. Germline CDR1 is LNHDA and CDR2 is SQIVND (reference sequence).

The chain uses TRBV19 and TRBJ2-6; D unresolved. Germline CDR1 LNHDA, CDR2 SQIVND (reference sequence). V lost 7 bases and J lost 2, with 12 bases in between. This CDR3 is 15 amino acids long. This CDR3 is CASTYGVAGANVLTF. In DNA form, the CDR3 reads TGTGCCAGTACCTATGGGGTGGCTGGGGCCAACGTCCTGACTTTC.

The genes are TRBV3-1 and TRBJ1-5, with TRBD1 as a possible D gene (5 bases). The V end lost 1 base, the J end lost 3 bases, and 13 bases lay between the germline ends. Germline CDR1 reads LGHDT; CDR2 reads YNNKEL (reference sequence). This CDR3 comprises 16 residues. The CDR3 region has the DNA TGTGCCAGCAGCCAAGCTCAGGGACCGATCAATCAGCCCCAGCATTTT. Residues: CASSQAQGPINQPQHF. Together with reference TRBV3-1 and TRBJ1-5, the CDR3 gives the full variable domain: DTAVSQTPKYLVTQMGNDKSIKCEQNLGHDTMYWYKQDSKKFLKIMFSYNNKELIINETVPNRFSPKSPDKAHLNLHINSLELGDSAVYFCASSQAQGPINQPQHFGDGTRLSIL.

The chain recombines TRBV18 with TRBJ1-5; D unclear. Germline assignment: CDR1 KGHSH and CDR2 LQKENI. V lost 4 bases, J lost 2 bases, and 21 bases lay in between. The CDR3 extends over 18 amino acids. The CDR3 DNA reads TGTGCCAGCTCACTGTACCCGACCTTTAATAACGGCAATCAGCCCCAGCATTTT. Translation gives CASSLYPTFNNGNQPQHF.

J is TRBJ2-6 and V is TRBV29-1, with TRBD1 identical over 7 bases. The CDR3 sequence is 15 residues long. Germline-derived CDR1 and CDR2 are SQVTM and ANQGSEA. Unmatched junction bases numbered 6, after V lost 3 bases and J lost 4 bases. The CDR3 loop is CSVERQGTGANVLTF. CDR3 nucleotides: TGCAGCGTTGAGAGACAGGGTACCGGGGCCAACGTCCTGACTTTC.

This clonotype was found a few times. This chain joins TRBV12-3 or TRBV12-4 and TRBJ1-5; unclear D gene. The CDR3 totals 13 residues. V lost 5 bases and J lost 3, with 8 bases in between. CDR3 in DNA: TGTGCCAGCAGTAAGTCTCTCAATCAGCCCCAGCATTTT. Its protein product is CASSKSLNQPQHF.

The chain joins TRBV6-1 to TRBJ1-1; the D is unclear. V was cut by 7 bases and J by 0 bases, with 9 bases left in between. CDR3 length: 13 amino acids. CDR1 and CDR2 from the germline V gene are MNHNS and SASEGT. CDR3 in amino acids: CASIEELNTEAFF. The CDR3 nucleotides read TGTGCCAGCATAGAGGAACTGAACACTGAAGCTTTCTTT.

This clonotype occurred a few times. The chain recombines TRBV30 with TRBJ2-1; D is uncertain. CDR1 and CDR2 from the germline V gene are GTSNPN and SVGIG (reference sequence). This CDR3 comprises 13 residues. Trimming stripped 1 base from V and 8 bases from J, with 12 bases between. The CDR3 sequence is CAWSAPLVHEQFF. The CDR3 DNA is TGTGCCTGGAGTGCCCCACTCGTTCATGAGCAGTTCTTC.

The V call is TRBV5-1, the J call TRBJ2-4, with TRBD2 matching 7 bases. Germline CDR1 SGHRS, CDR2 YFSETQ. Trimming took 0 bases from V and 8 from J; bases not matched to a gene: 8. The CDR3 sequence is 15 residues long. The CDR3 protein is CASSLDRLGGDIQYF. Here the CDR3 DNA reads TGCGCCAGCAGCTTGGATCGGTTGGGGGGGGACATTCAGTACTTC.

This clonotype was counted many times. The CDR3 here is CASSRTGWKQPQHF. The CDR3 nucleotides read TGTGCCAGCAGTAGGACGGGATGGAAGCAGCCCCAGCATTTT. The chain couples TRBV12-3 or TRBV12-4 to TRBJ1-5; D remains ambiguous. CDR3 length: 14 residues. The V and J ends lost 5 bases and 7 bases respectively, with 15 bases between them.

Ten or more counts support this clonotype. The chain has TRBV7-6 and TRBJ2-7, with D perhaps being TRBD1 or TRBD2 (6 bases each). Germline CDR1 is SGHVS and CDR2 is FNYEAQ. The CDR3 consists of 16 residues. The ends were cut back, 5 bases at V and 3 bases at J, with 20 bases in the middle. Here the CDR3 reads CASSRGVRGSDYEQYF. DNA of the CDR3: TGTGCCAGCAGCAGGGGGGTGAGGGGAAGCGACTACGAGCAGTACTTC.